This passage covers 27 T cell receptor beta chains from one sample sequenced in a study of OX40 agonist ivuxolimab in advanced cancers. TCRdb keeps only in-frame clones here, not all; method: immunoSEQ multiplex PCR. The data contain under 90,000 clones, about 93% of them singletons. The sequencing used CD4+ or CD8+ T cells sorted from blood, collected in a trial of the OX40 agonist ivuxolimab. The source is an adult with an advanced solid tumor such as melanoma, head and neck, liver or kidney cancer.

This chain links TRBV19 with TRBJ2-7; either TRBD1 or TRBD2 may supply D (5 bases each). The CDR3 extends over 13 amino acids. V was cut by 9 bases and J by 5 bases, with 17 bases left in between. CDR1 and CDR2 from the germline V gene are LNHDA and SQIVND (reference sequence). CDR3 coding DNA: TGTGCCAGCACGGATGGGTGGGGGAACGAGCAGTACTTC. It codes for CASTDGWGNEQYF.

This clone is a singleton in its sample. The chain joins TRBV6-5 to TRBJ2-7; maybe TRBD2 (5 bases). This CDR3 comprises 16 residues. Germline V gives CDR1 MNHEY, CDR2 SVGAGI. V lost 0 bases to trimming and J lost 6 bases, with 18 bases between them. In DNA, the CDR3 is TGTGCCAGCAGTTACTCGATGGGCCTAGCAAGTATCGAGCAGTACTTC. Its translation is CASSYSMGLASIEQYF.

The rearrangement uses TRBV28 and TRBJ2-7; no definite D call. V gave up 2 bases and J gave up 2 bases, with 7 bases separating them. Per the germline V gene, CDR1 is MDHEN and CDR2 is SYDVKM. The CDR3 is 13 amino acids. CDR3 sequence: CASSLPGAYEQYF. CDR3 sequence (DNA): TGTGCCAGCAGTTTACCGGGCGCCTACGAGCAGTACTTC.

CDR3 coding DNA: TGTGCCAGCAGCTTGATCCAGAGCTCTGGAAACACCATATATTTT. Translating it yields CASSLIQSSGNTIYF. The chain has TRBV7-8 and TRBJ1-3; D gene ambiguous. V lost 3 bases to trimming and J lost 0 bases, with 9 bases between them. Germline lookup yields CDR1 SGHVS and CDR2 FQNEAQ. This CDR3 region has 15 residues. Using reference TRBV7-8 and TRBJ1-3 for the parts outside the CDR3, the full variable domain is GAGVSQSPRYKVAKRGQDVALRCDPISGHVSLFWYQQALGQGPEFLTYFQNEAQLDKSGLPSDRFFAERPEGSVSTLKIQRTQQEDSAVYLCASSLIQSSGNTIYFGEGSWLTVV.

The V gene is TRBV2, the J gene TRBJ2-1, with no clear D. CDR1 and CDR2 (germline): SNHLY, FYNNEI. CDR3 length: 17 residues. V was pared by 1 base and J by 0 bases, with 13 bases between. The CDR3, as DNA: TGTGCCAGCAGTGAAGTCGGGTACCAAAGCTCCTACAATGAGCAGTTCTTC. Translation: CASSEVGYQSSYNEQFF.

J is TRBJ2-7 and V is TRBV7-2, with 7 bases fitting TRBD1. The CDR3 loop spans 15 amino acids. CDR1 is SGHTA and CDR2 is FQGNSA in the germline V gene. Unmatched junction bases numbered 5, after V lost 1 base and J lost 2 bases. The CDR3 coding sequence is TGTGCCAGCAGCTTAGTCCCGACAGGGACCTACGAGCAGTACTTC. It is translated as CASSLVPTGTYEQYF.

CDR3 in amino acids: CASIRGTEAFF. The CDR3 coding sequence is TGTGCCAGTATACGGGGCACTGAAGCTTTCTTT. The chain couples TRBV19 to TRBJ1-1; D not resolved. Germline CDR1 is LNHDA and CDR2 is SQIVND (reference sequence). V lost 7 bases and J lost 4, with 7 bases in between. The CDR3 sequence is 11 residues long.

CDR3 in amino acids: CASYTGELFF. In DNA form, the CDR3 reads TGTGCCAGCTACACCGGGGAGCTGTTTTTT. The chain has TRBV6-6 and TRBJ2-2; D remains ambiguous. The CDR3 totals 10 residues. From germline, CDR1 is MNHNY and CDR2 SVGAGI (reference sequence). V lost 8 bases and J lost 3, with 1 base in between.

The V and J genes are TRBV7-3 and TRBJ2-1; D unclear. This CDR3 has 12 residues. The V end was cut by 4 bases, the J end by 8 bases, with 9 bases between. From germline, CDR1 is SGHTA and CDR2 FQGTGA. The CDR3 coding sequence is TGTGCCAGCAGCTCCTCAGGCGATGAGCAGTTCTTC. This gives the protein CASSSSGDEQFF.

V gene TRBV4-1 combines with J gene TRBJ1-1, with D tentatively TRBD1 (5 bases). Germline loops: CDR1 MGHRA, CDR2 YSYEKL. The CDR3 is 15 residues long. V shed 0 bases and J shed 0 bases, with 8 bases lying between them. CDR3 sequence reads: CASSQEPGMNTEAFF. For the CDR3, the DNA is TGCGCCAGCAGCCAAGAACCAGGGATGAACACTGAAGCTTTCTTT.

The J gene is TRBJ1-2, the V gene TRBV4-1; D not certain. The V end was cut by 8 bases, the J end by 1 base, with 20 bases between. The CDR3 sequence is 16 residues long. The germline V gene encodes CDR1 MGHRA and CDR2 YSYEKL. The CDR3, as DNA: TGCGCCAGCCGCTCCGGTTTAGACGGAGTTAACTATGGCTACACCTTC. Amino acids: CASRSGLDGVNYGYTF.

This sequence joins TRBV10-2 and TRBJ1-6; 8 bases align to TRBD1. CDR3 size: 16 residues. V dropped 4 bases and J dropped 14; count of bases not matched to a gene: 16. Germline V gene lookup returns CDR1 WSHSY and CDR2 SAAADI. CDR3 nucleotides: TGCGCCAGCAGTGGGGTCGACAGGGGCCAAATCGGGTCCCTCCACTTT. Amino acid sequence: CASSGVDRGQIGSLHF.

V usage is TRBV4-1 and J usage is TRBJ1-5; 9 bases are shared with TRBD1. The V segment lost 3 bases and the J segment 2 bases; nucleotides outside the gene matches: 5. The length of the CDR3 is 16 residues. Germline assignment: CDR1 MGHRA and CDR2 YSYEKL. The CDR3 here is CASSQVDRGGNQPQHF. The CDR3 nucleotides are TGCGCCAGCAGCCAGGTGGACAGGGGAGGCAATCAGCCCCAGCATTTT.

The CDR3 sequence: CASSQTPNTEAFF. DNA for the CDR3: TGTGCCAGCAGCCAGACCCCGAACACTGAAGCTTTCTTT. The chain joins TRBV11-3 to TRBJ1-1; D gene unclear. This CDR3 has 13 residues. The V gene's germline CDR1 is SGHNT and CDR2 YENEEA. V was shortened by 5 bases and J by 1 base, with 8 bases between the two germline ends.

The rearrangement links TRBV27 to TRBJ2-1; TRBD2 agrees at 8 bases. Germline values: CDR1 MNHEY, CDR2 SMNVEV (reference sequence). The CDR3 has 13 amino acids. J gave up 4 bases and V 9 bases, and 5 bases lay outside the gene matches. In DNA form, the CDR3 reads TGTGCCAGTCGGGGACTAGTATACAATGAGCAGTTCTTC. It encodes CASRGLVYNEQFF.

This clone was seen a handful of times. This chain links TRBV19 with TRBJ1-1; weak D call: TRBD1 (5 bases). The V end lost 5 bases, the J end lost 4 bases, and 11 bases lay between the germline ends. Germline CDR1 is LNHDA and CDR2 is SQIVND (reference sequence). CDR3 size: 13 residues. CDR3 coding DNA: TGTGCCAGTAGTCTGGACACGGGCACTGAAGCTTTCTTT. Translating it yields CASSLDTGTEAFF.

This clone has a single count. This rearrangement joins TRBV9 to TRBJ2-1; TRBD2 aligns across 8 bases. The CDR3 sequence is 16 residues long. Losses at the gene ends were 0 bases for V and 3 bases for J; bases not matched to a gene: 5. Germline V gene lookup returns CDR1 SGDLS and CDR2 YYNGEE. The DNA for the CDR3 is TGTGCCAGCAGCGTAGTCGGGACTAGGGGCTACAATGAGCAGTTCTTC. The encoded protein is CASSVVGTRGYNEQFF.

The chain employs TRBV9 and TRBJ1-5; 8 nucleotides line up with TRBD1. CDR1 SGDLS and CDR2 YYNGEE come from the germline V gene. CDR3 length: 15 residues. Trimming removed 2 bases from V and 3 bases from J; junction bases left unmatched: 4. The CDR3 here is CASSVQGAVNQPQHF. CDR3 in DNA: TGTGCCAGCAGCGTGCAGGGGGCGGTCAATCAGCCCCAGCATTTT.

The chain employs TRBV7-3 and TRBJ2-1; D tentatively fits TRBD1 or TRBD2 (6 bases each). Trimming took 6 bases from V and 2 from J, leaving 14 bases between them. The germline V gene has CDR1 SGHTA and CDR2 FQGTGA. CDR3 length: 15 amino acids. CDR3 amino acids: CASSPGGGPYNEQFF. The CDR3 nucleotides are TGTGCCAGCAGTCCAGGAGGGGGGCCCTACAATGAGCAGTTCTTC.

The chain joins TRBV7-8 to TRBJ1-1, with D tentatively TRBD1 (6 bases). The length of the CDR3 is 17 residues. Germline V gene sequence: CDR1 SGHVS, CDR2 FQNEAQ. The V end lost 1 base, the J end lost 0 bases, and 15 bases lay between the germline ends. The CDR3 here is CASSLGRQVPMNTEAFF. In DNA form, the CDR3 reads TGTGCCAGCAGCTTAGGGAGACAGGTCCCCATGAACACTGAAGCTTTCTTT.

The chain is built from TRBV9 and TRBJ2-1; TRBD2 aligns across 8 bases. Germline CDR1 reads SGDLS; CDR2 reads YYNGEE. V lost 4 bases and J lost 8; bases outside the gene matches: 14. The CDR3 covers 16 residues. In nucleotides, the CDR3 is TGTGCCAGCAGCCCGCATTTGGGGAACGGGGGGGATGAGCAGTTCTTC. This sequence encodes CASSPHLGNGGDEQFF.

The CDR3 reads CASSLPRGTGTVYGYTF. DNA for the CDR3: TGTGCCAGCAGCTTACCCCGGGGAACCGGGACCGTCTATGGCTACACCTTC. The chain combines TRBV7-9 with TRBJ1-2; a weak D match, TRBD1 (5 bases). The V gene lost 2 bases and the J gene lost 4 bases, with 20 bases spanning the gap. The germline CDR1 and CDR2 sequences are SEHNR and FQNEAQ (reference sequence). This CDR3 is built from 17 residues.

The genes are TRBV4-1 and TRBJ2-3; D possibly corresponds to TRBD2 (5 bases). Per germline, CDR1 MGHRA and CDR2 YSYEKL. CDR3 length: 13 residues. Trimming cost V 3 bases and J 7 bases, with 11 bases left between them. CDR3 region: CASSQSTGYTQYF. CDR3 nucleotides: TGCGCCAGCAGCCAGTCGACGGGGTATACGCAGTATTTT.

The chain employs TRBV7-2 and TRBJ2-7; 10 positions match TRBD1. CDR1 is SGHTA and CDR2 is FQGNSA in the germline V gene. Trimming cost V 1 base and J 4 bases; bases outside gene matches: 4. This CDR3 region has 15 residues. The CDR3 spells CASSLGWDRGYEQYF. For the CDR3, the DNA is TGTGCCAGCAGCTTAGGTTGGGACAGGGGTTACGAGCAGTACTTC.

This clone came up a few times. This chain links TRBV4-1 with TRBJ1-6; 8 bases align to TRBD1. Unmatched junction bases numbered 16, after V lost 5 bases and J lost 10 bases. Per germline, CDR1 MGHRA and CDR2 YSYEKL. The CDR3 consists of 17 residues. CDR3 sequence: CASSVRTGTGVVSPLHF. The CDR3 DNA follows: TGCGCCAGCAGCGTGCGAACCGGGACAGGAGTCGTGTCACCCCTCCACTTT.

V usage is TRBV7-9 and J usage is TRBJ1-5; possible D gene TRBD1, 6 bases. Trimming stripped 4 bases from V and 3 bases from J, with 13 bases between. Germline CDR1 and CDR2: SEHNR and FQNEAQ (reference sequence). This CDR3 has 15 residues. CDR3 sequence reads: CASSSEGQPNQPQHF. The CDR3 region has the DNA TGTGCCAGCAGCTCTGAAGGACAGCCCAATCAGCCCCAGCATTTT. The complete variable domain, with remaining parts taken from reference TRBV7-9 and TRBJ1-5, reads DTGVSQNPRHKITKRGQNVTFRCDPISEHNRLYWYRQTLGQGPEFLTYFQNEAQLEKSRLLSDRFSAERPKGSFSTLEIQRTEQGDSAMYLCASSSEGQPNQPQHFGDGTRLSIL.

This chain links TRBV27 with TRBJ2-1, with 8 bases that match TRBD2. Germline V lookup: CDR1 MNHEY, CDR2 SMNVEV (reference sequence). Germline trimming cut 1 base from V and 3 bases from J; bases unmatched to any gene: 5. The CDR3 is made up of 16 amino acids. CDR3 amino acids: CASSLLGSGNYNEQFF. The CDR3 DNA is TGTGCCAGCAGTTTATTGGGTAGCGGGAACTACAATGAGCAGTTCTTC.